The following is a TCR beta chain sequence with its context. Germline V gene sequence: CDR1 MGHRA, CDR2 YSYEKL. The CDR3 loop spans 15 amino acids. V was clipped by 1 base and J by 5 bases, with 11 bases between them. The protocol was immunoSEQ multiplex PCR, while the TCRdb copy is restricted to in-frame clones and leaves out a portion. There are under 150,000 clones in the sample; around 89% occur only once, and less than 1.5% lies in the top ten. The entry originates in a study of control samples from healthy donors and cancer patients. The sequenced sample was PBMCs. The sequence was collected from a woman aged 45-65 years with colorectal cancer. The chain employs TRBV4-1 and TRBJ1-4; possible D gene TRBD1, 6 bases. This CDR3 is CASSQGGGGNEKLFF. The CDR3 nucleotides read TGCGCCAGCAGCCAAGGGGGAGGGGGGAATGAAAAACTGTTTTTT.